Shown below are 27 T cell receptor beta chains from a single sample sequenced in a study of T cells after yellow fever vaccination. Each CDR3 protein is one row after TCRdb ran MiXCR on the 5' RACE reads. The sample consists of under 600,000 distinct CDR3 sequences, roughly 22% of them appearing once. Sequenced here: PBMCs, sampled less than 25 days after the first yellow fever vaccination. These TCRs come from a man younger than 35 who received the YFV17D yellow fever vaccine.

This clonotype was seen more than once but under ten times. The rearrangement joins TRBV5-6 to TRBJ2-3, with D perhaps TRBD2 (5 bases). V lost 0 bases and J lost 2, with 10 bases in between. The CDR3 loop spans 15 amino acids. CDR1 SGHDT and CDR2 YYEEEE come from the germline V gene. The CDR3 DNA reads TGTGCCAGCAGCTTGGAGCGGAGCTACACAGATACGCAGTATTTT. This translates into CASSLERSYTDTQYF.

This clonotype has a handful of counts. The J gene is TRBJ2-7, the V gene TRBV5-4; 8 nucleotides line up with TRBD1. This CDR3 is 15 amino acids long. CDR1 SGHNT and CDR2 YYREEE come from the germline V gene (reference sequence). The V and J ends lost 4 bases and 3 bases, in that order; junction bases with no gene match: 9. DNA for the CDR3: TGTGCCAGCAGCCGGGGGCAACAGGGGGGCTACGAGCAGTACTTC. It yields the protein CASSRGQQGGYEQYF. The variable domain in full, completed from reference TRBV5-4 and TRBJ2-7, reads ETGVTQSPTHLIKTRGQQVTLRCSSQSGHNTVSWYQQALGQGPQFIFQYYREEENGRGNFPPRFSGLQFPNYSSELNVNALELDDSALYLCASSRGQQGGYEQYFGPGTRLTVT.

This clonotype was counted between two and nine times. This chain links TRBV15 with TRBJ2-5; the D is unclear. Trimming left V 3 bases short and J 8 bases short, with 13 bases between. The germline V gene encodes CDR1 LNHNV and CDR2 YYDKDF (reference sequence). The CDR3 is 13 residues long. CDR3 protein: CATSSLDVGTQYF. The CDR3 nucleotides are TGTGCCACCAGCAGTTTAGATGTGGGTACCCAGTACTTC.

This CDR3 is CASSEDPAGPYGYTF. The CDR3 DNA is TGTGCCAGCAGTGAGGACCCTGCGGGCCCATATGGCTACACCTTC. The J gene is TRBJ1-2, the V gene TRBV2; D is uncertain. Germline V gives CDR1 SNHLY, CDR2 FYNNEI. Trimming removed 3 bases at V and 5 bases at J, with 16 bases between. The CDR3 length is 15 residues.

The chain recombines TRBV10-3 with TRBJ2-3; TRBD2 matches 10 bases. CDR3 size: 16 residues. The V gene end was trimmed by 0 bases and the J gene end by 4 bases; junction bases not matched to a gene: 4. The germline CDR1 and CDR2 sequences are ENHRY and SYGVKD. The CDR3 loop reads CAISESASGGADTQYF. CDR3 coding DNA: TGTGCCATCAGTGAGTCGGCTAGCGGGGGTGCAGATACGCAGTATTTT.

This clonotype was recorded a few times. V and J are TRBV12-3 or TRBV12-4 and TRBJ2-7, with D perhaps matching TRBD1 or TRBD2 (5 bases each). With 3 bases removed from V and 1 base from J, the gap between germline ends came to 7 bases. The length of the CDR3 is 13 residues. The CDR3 sequence is CASSFGASYEQYF. In DNA, the CDR3 is TGTGCCAGCAGTTTCGGGGCTTCCTACGAGCAGTACTTC.

This clonotype showed up just a few times. In nucleotides, the CDR3 is TGTGCCAGCAGTCAACCGGGACACCCGAACACTGAAGCTTTCTTT. Translating gives CASSQPGHPNTEAFF. The rearrangement links TRBV7-9 to TRBJ1-1, with D possibly matching TRBD1 (6 bases). V was cut by 6 bases and J by 1 base, with 15 bases left in between. The germline gives CDR1 SEHNR, CDR2 FQNEAQ (reference sequence). The length of the CDR3 is 15 residues.

In this sample, this clonotype turned up a few times. This chain uses TRBV6-2 or TRBV6-3 with TRBJ2-5; D may correspond to TRBD1 or TRBD2 (5 bases each). The V gene's germline CDR1 is MNHEY and CDR2 SVGEGT. This CDR3 has 16 residues. Trimming took off 7 bases at V and 4 bases at J, with 22 bases between the two ends. The CDR3, as DNA: TGTGCCAGCAAGCCCCACCGGGGTGGGGCAGGAGAGACCCAGTACTTC. Translating it yields CASKPHRGGAGETQYF.

V and J are TRBV7-2 and TRBJ1-3; D is possibly TRBD1 (6 bases). This CDR3 has 15 residues. Per the germline V gene, CDR1 is SGHTA and CDR2 is FQGNSA. The V end lost 5 bases, the J end lost 0 bases, and 11 bases lay between the germline ends. In DNA, the CDR3 is TGTGCCAGCAGCGGAACAGGGCTCTCTGGAAACACCATATATTTT. It specifies CASSGTGLSGNTIYF.

This clonotype was detected a few times. The V call is TRBV29-1, the J call TRBJ2-7, with no clear D. In germline, CDR1 is SQVTM, CDR2 ANQGSEA. The CDR3 is 10 amino acids. The ends were cut back, 5 bases at V and 3 bases at J, with 5 bases in the middle. CDR3 in DNA: TGCAGCGTTTTAGACTACGAGCAGTACTTC. This encodes CSVLDYEQYF.

This rearrangement joins TRBV6-2 or TRBV6-3 to TRBJ1-1; a weak D match, TRBD1 (5 bases). The CDR3 is 12 amino acids. Trimming stripped 2 bases from V and 7 bases from J, with 8 bases between. Germline loops: CDR1 MNHEY, CDR2 SVGEGT. DNA for the CDR3: TGTGCCAGCAGTTACCGACAGTTTGAAGCTTTCTTT. It is translated as CASSYRQFEAFF.

In regard to this clonotype: A much bigger clone sits one base away, suggesting this may be a read error. The chain combines TRBV12-3 or TRBV12-4 with TRBJ1-1; D remains unclear. The CDR3 is made up of 13 amino acids. CDR3 in amino acids: CTSSFSSNTEAFF. The CDR3 DNA reads as TGTACCAGCAGTTTCAGTTCCAACACTGAAGCTTTCTTT.

This clonotype was counted between two and nine times. This chain links TRBV12-3 or TRBV12-4 with TRBJ2-3; TRBD2 matches 12 bases. Germline trimming cut 7 bases from V and 0 bases from J; bases unmatched to any gene: 14. The CDR3 sequence is 19 residues long. This CDR3 is CASTPFTGTSGSSTDTQYF. The CDR3 DNA reads as TGTGCCAGCACCCCCTTTACCGGGACTAGCGGGTCTAGCACAGATACGCAGTATTTT.

J is TRBJ1-5 and V is TRBV7-3, with 7 bases fitting TRBD1. The CDR3 is 18 amino acids. Trimming removed 2 bases from V and 4 bases from J; junction bases left unmatched: 14. Germline CDR1 and CDR2: SGHTA and FQGTGA. CDR3 bases: TGTGCCAGCAGCTTACGGGACAGAGTTCCCCGGGGTAATCAGCCCCAGCATTTT. Translated, it gives CASSLRDRVPRGNQPQHF.

The J gene is TRBJ1-2, the V gene TRBV20-1; 10 bases fit TRBD1. Germline CDR1 is DFQATT and CDR2 is SNEGSKA (reference sequence). The CDR3 is 17 residues long. With V trimmed by 5 bases and J by 2 bases, 14 bases remained unmatched. CDR3 bases: TGCAGTGCTGGGCGGGGACAGGGGAACGGTGGAAACTATGGCTACACCTTC. Translated: CSAGRGQGNGGNYGYTF.

As regards this clonotype: It is likely a read error, because the conserved phenylalanine at the end of the CDR3 is missing. In nucleotides, the CDR3 is TGTGCCAGCAGCCCCGGGATCTTCACCGGGGAGCTGTTTTGT. It translates to CASSPGIFTGELFC. The chain is built from TRBV5-5 and TRBJ2-2, with D possibly being TRBD2 (5 bases). Deletions cut 4 bases from V and 4 bases from J, with 11 bases between. Per germline, CDR1 SGHKS and CDR2 YYEKEE (reference sequence). The CDR3 totals 14 residues.

The rearrangement uses TRBV2 and TRBJ1-2; no clear D gene. Germline lookup yields CDR1 SNHLY and CDR2 FYNNEI. The V end was cut by 3 bases, the J end by 0 bases, with 11 bases between. There are 15 residues in the CDR3. The CDR3 loop reads CASSDPGLANYGYTF. In nucleotides, the CDR3 is TGTGCCAGCAGTGACCCGGGCCTAGCTAACTATGGCTACACCTTC. Variable domain in full (rest from reference TRBV2 and TRBJ1-2): EPEVTQTPSHQVTQMGQEVILRCVPISNHLYFYWYRQILGQKVEFLVSFYNNEISEKSEIFDDQFSVERPDGSNFTLKIRSTKLEDSAMYFCASSDPGLANYGYTFGSGTRLTVV.

The chain carries TRBV19 and TRBJ2-6; TRBD1 matches at 7 bases. This CDR3 contains 17 residues. CDR1 is LNHDA and CDR2 is SQIVND in the germline V gene (reference sequence). Trimming took 10 bases from V and 4 from J; bases not matched to a gene: 16. For the CDR3, the DNA is TGTGCCACCAAAGGGGGCCTCCTACGAAGAGGGGCCAACGTCCTGACTTTC. Protein sequence: CATKGGLLRRGANVLTF.

The chain employs TRBV6-2 or TRBV6-3 and TRBJ1-5; unclear D gene. Germline-derived CDR1 and CDR2 are MNHEY and SVGEGT. The CDR3 spans 16 residues. Trimming took 6 bases from V and 2 from J, leaving 17 bases between them. The CDR3 DNA is TGTGCCAGCAGATTTCTAAAGGACCCCGGCAATCAGCCCCAGCATTTT. Encoded protein: CASRFLKDPGNQPQHF.

This chain connects TRBV7-9 to TRBJ2-2; D remains unclear. Trimming left V 0 bases short and J 0 bases short, with 8 bases between. Germline V gene lookup returns CDR1 SEHNR and CDR2 FQNEAQ (reference sequence). CDR3 length: 16 amino acids. CDR3 amino acids: CASSLAALANTGELFF. CDR3 DNA: TGTGCCAGCAGCTTAGCGGCGTTAGCGAACACCGGGGAGCTGTTTTTT.

This chain joins TRBV4-2 and TRBJ2-3; 16 bases fit TRBD2. This CDR3 has 18 residues. Germline CDR1 is LGHNA and CDR2 is YNFKEQ. The V gene end was trimmed by 1 base and the J gene end by 6 bases; junction bases not matched to a gene: 7. The CDR3 DNA follows: TGTGCCAGCAGCCAAGGTGGGACTAGCGGGGGGGGATGGGATACGCAGTATTTT. Encoded protein: CASSQGGTSGGGWDTQYF.

This clonotype occurred many times. The chain couples TRBV12-3 or TRBV12-4 to TRBJ2-7, with D possibly matching TRBD1 (6 bases). Between the trimmed V and J ends, which lost 6 bases and 0 bases, there was a span of 15 bases. This CDR3 comprises 15 residues. CDR3 residues: CASRDDRRSSYEQYF. CDR3 DNA sequence: TGTGCCAGCAGGGACGACAGGCGGAGCTCCTACGAGCAGTACTTC.

This clonotype occurred a few times. The chain recombines TRBV10-3 with TRBJ2-3; 11 bases line up with TRBD2. The CDR3 is 15 amino acids. J was trimmed by 6 bases and V by 10 bases; bases with no gene match: 12. Germline assignment: CDR1 ENHRY and CDR2 SYGVKD. This chain's CDR3 is CATNPTSGGEDTQYF. CDR3 sequence (DNA): TGTGCCACAAATCCAACTAGCGGGGGCGAGGATACGCAGTATTTT.

Only a few counts were recorded for this clonotype. The V call is TRBV5-1, the J call TRBJ1-1; 8 bases fit TRBD1. Germline V lookup: CDR1 SGHRS, CDR2 YFSETQ. After removal of 1 base from V and 1 base from J, the junction contained 3 bases not matched to a gene. The CDR3 length is 15 residues. CDR3 amino acids: CASSLYDRGNTEAFF. In nucleotides, the CDR3 is TGCGCCAGCAGCTTGTATGACAGGGGGAACACTGAAGCTTTCTTT.

The rearrangement uses TRBV5-1 and TRBJ2-3; D gene uncertain. The CDR3 runs to 12 residues. Trimming cost V 4 bases and J 6 bases, with 9 bases left between them. Germline V gives CDR1 SGHRS, CDR2 YFSETQ. CDR3: CASSQIPDTQYF. CDR3 coding DNA: TGCGCCAGCAGCCAGATCCCCGATACGCAGTATTTT. Looking up the rest from reference TRBV5-1 and TRBJ2-3 gives the full variable domain: KAGVTQTPRYLIKTRGQQVTLSCSPISGHRSVSWYQQTPGQGLQFLFEYFSETQRNKGNFPGRFSGRQFSNSRSEMNVSTLELGDSALYLCASSQIPDTQYFGPGTRLTVL.

The genes are TRBV28 and TRBJ1-6, with D perhaps matching TRBD1 (5 bases). Trimming took 4 bases from V and 2 from J, leaving 12 bases between them. The CDR3 has 16 amino acids. Per germline, CDR1 MDHEN and CDR2 SYDVKM. For the CDR3, the DNA is TGTGCCAGCAGTTACACGGGGCGGGCCTATAATTCACCCCTCCACTTT. This codes for CASSYTGRAYNSPLHF.

The chain combines TRBV12-3 or TRBV12-4 with TRBJ2-2; TRBD2 aligns across 11 bases. J lost 3 bases, V lost 11 bases, and 14 bases had no gene match. CDR3 length: 17 residues. Here the CDR3 reads CASRGASGGPDTGELFF. The DNA of the CDR3 is TGTGCCTCCCGGGGGGCTAGCGGGGGGCCGGACACCGGGGAGCTGTTTTTT.